These T cell receptor beta chains were read from a single sample in a study of T cell responses to AZD1222 COVID-19 vaccine. Some clones are missing from TCRdb's copy, which holds only in-frame ones; the method was immunoSEQ multiplex PCR. The sample has roughly 160,000 clones, roughly 89% seen once. The material sequenced was peripheral blood, taken on day 0 of AZD1222 vaccination. The source is an adult in good health. CDR3s include the opening cysteine and the closing phenylalanine or tryptophan.

CDR3: CASSHKSGSTQETQYF
V: TRBV4-2
J: TRBJ2-5

CDR3: CASSATGGFKHF
V: TRBV12-3/TRBV12-4
J: TRBJ1-5

CDR3: CASSLGGTLNTEAFF
V: TRBV5-1
J: TRBJ1-1

CDR3: CASSQGARVGETQYF
V: TRBV4-2
J: TRBJ2-5

CDR3: CASSKEGHYYEQYF
V: TRBV21-1
J: TRBJ2-7

CDR3: CASTRLAGGTDTQYF
V: TRBV6-5
J: TRBJ2-3

CDR3: CATSLRRLAGIDEQFF
V: TRBV27
J: TRBJ2-1

CDR3: CASSQSMGRLGYYEQYF
V: TRBV16
J: TRBJ2-7

CDR3: CASSWAGTEAFF
V: TRBV19
J: TRBJ1-1

CDR3: CASSWQGPYNEQFF
V: TRBV5-1
J: TRBJ2-1

CDR3: CASSDRAGTQETQYF
V: TRBV6-4
J: TRBJ2-5

CDR3: CASSSQQGYEQYF
V: TRBV6-5
J: TRBJ2-7

CDR3: CASSPQLDLSNQPQHF
V: TRBV3-1/TRBV3-2
J: TRBJ1-5

CDR3: CAIKAQGDGTEAFF
V: TRBV6-5
J: TRBJ1-1

CDR3: CASSPKGIYNEQFF
V: TRBV18
J: TRBJ2-1

CDR3: CASRWFTNTGELFF
V: TRBV19
J: TRBJ2-2

CDR3: CASSSPARNTEAFF
V: TRBV27
J: TRBJ1-1

CDR3: CASSGGFSISGNTIYF
V: TRBV2
J: TRBJ1-3

CDR3: CASRPRGDGYGYTF
V: TRBV6-5
J: TRBJ1-2

CDR3: CASSHQSRPSGPRIDEQFF
V: TRBV3-1/TRBV3-2
J: TRBJ2-1

CDR3: CASSSSAGNTIYF
V: TRBV7-3
J: TRBJ1-3

CDR3: CASRQRGLPNTEAFF
V: TRBV2
J: TRBJ1-1

CDR3: CASSLRQGDQPQHF
V: TRBV5-1
J: TRBJ1-5

CDR3: CATGRGTEYNEQFF
V: TRBV10-2
J: TRBJ2-1

CDR3: CASSMGLAGTGELFF
V: TRBV7-3
J: TRBJ2-2

CDR3: CASRKEYIQYF
V: TRBV19
J: TRBJ2-4

CDR3: CASTGTGYLGYTF
V: TRBV2
J: TRBJ1-2

CDR3: CATSDPRLASTNEQFF
V: TRBV24-1
J: TRBJ2-1

CDR3: CASSFVAGADTQYF
V: TRBV7-3
J: TRBJ2-3

CDR3: CASSQQRGQPQHF
V: TRBV4-1
J: TRBJ1-5

CDR3: CASSERDRGYNQPQHF
V: TRBV6-1
J: TRBJ1-5

CDR3: CASSWGTGMLAFF
V: TRBV5-1
J: TRBJ1-1

CDR3: CASSVNWNEQFF
V: TRBV12-3/TRBV12-4
J: TRBJ2-1

CDR3: CASSPRPKMGNQPQHF
V: TRBV27
J: TRBJ1-5

CDR3: CASSQGGVGHGYTF
V: TRBV3-1/TRBV3-2
J: TRBJ1-2

CDR3: CASSGSPTGSANNEQFF
V: TRBV6-4
J: TRBJ2-1

CDR3: CASSFYRANTGELFF
V: TRBV7-2
J: TRBJ2-2

CDR3: CASSLREYNSPLHF
V: TRBV27
J: TRBJ1-6

CDR3: CASSADGNYNSPLHF
V: TRBV9
J: TRBJ1-6

CDR3: CASSWMDRVIKQPQHF
V: TRBV7-8
J: TRBJ1-5

CDR3: CAWSVRWQPNTEAFF
V: TRBV30
J: TRBJ1-1

CDR3: CAITRVPGTEAFF
V: TRBV10-3
J: TRBJ1-1

CDR3: CASSYFGTRNREQFF
V: TRBV7-6
J: TRBJ2-1

CDR3: CAWSSPFWGNTEAFF
V: TRBV30
J: TRBJ1-1

CDR3: CARLGGTNYNEQFF
V: TRBV2
J: TRBJ2-1

CDR3: CASSLLAGGAEQYF
V: TRBV27
J: TRBJ2-7

CDR3: CASSQDGGGYGYTF
V: TRBV3-1/TRBV3-2
J: TRBJ1-2

CDR3: CASSLGGQPQHF
V: TRBV7-2
J: TRBJ1-5

CDR3: CASSLLRGYEQYF
V: TRBV27
J: TRBJ2-7

CDR3: CASSLGPAGALYEQYF
V: TRBV7-2
J: TRBJ2-7